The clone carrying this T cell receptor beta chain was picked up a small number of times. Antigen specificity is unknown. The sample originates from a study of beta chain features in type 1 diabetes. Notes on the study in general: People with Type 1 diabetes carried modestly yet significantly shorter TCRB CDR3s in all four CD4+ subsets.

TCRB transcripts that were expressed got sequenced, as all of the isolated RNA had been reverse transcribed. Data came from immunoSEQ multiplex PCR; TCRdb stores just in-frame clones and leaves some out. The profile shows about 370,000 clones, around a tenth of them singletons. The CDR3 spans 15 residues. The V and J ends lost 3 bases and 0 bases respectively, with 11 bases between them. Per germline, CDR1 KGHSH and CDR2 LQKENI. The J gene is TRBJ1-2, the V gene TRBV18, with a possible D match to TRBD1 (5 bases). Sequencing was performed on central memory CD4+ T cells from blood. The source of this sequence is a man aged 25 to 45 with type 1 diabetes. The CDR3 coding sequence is TGTGCCAGCTCACCGGGGGTTTCACCTAACTATGGCTACACCTTC. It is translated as CASSPGVSPNYGYTF.